This T cell receptor (beta chain) was identified during a study of blood T cell repertoires in COVID-19 (dated by TCRdb to about 2020). General notes on the study: Collaborator samples came from the United States, Italy and Spain and covered acute and convalescent phases of COVID-19. The prospective study material was composed of cDNA or gDNA derived from T cells, B-cell-depleted T cells, or PBMCs. The repertoires were released in a freely available public database meant as a resource for research on the immune response to SARS-CoV-2. The dataset comprised deeply sampled blood TCRbeta repertoires from subjects exposed to, actively infected with, or recovered from COVID-19. Where HLA class I and class II types were available, the types were taken from metadata supplied by the sample provider, not from assay-based typing. The samples were drawn from two sources: the first 160 participants of the ongoing ImmuneRACE study, and 1,000 to 1,500 subjects contributed by 6 global collaborators. A de-identified subject ID, COVID-19 status, age in years and sex were almost always included in the sample metadata.

A note on this clone: Its antigen has not been determined. Per-base qualities were not stored, and no clone one base away is much larger. The same CDR3 is also encoded by other DNA sequences in this sample.

Overall results and qualifications from the work: Clinical and demographic metadata were provided uncurated, with the amount varying by source and participant.

TCRbeta CDR3 regions were amplified from genomic DNA using the immunoSEQ Assay, a bias-controlled multiplex PCR. The paper's data handling went like this. Within the assay, amplification of reference gene primers was used to estimate how many nucleated cells each sample contained. To quantify the absolute abundance of each unique TCRbeta CDR3 rearrangement, sequence reads were collapsed and filtered. For each sample, productive Simpson clonality was calculated as the square root of Simpson's diversity index over productive rearrangements. TCRdb's version of the immuneACCESS table is confined to in-frame rearrangements and falls short of the full clone set. An unresolved V gene accounts for under half of the shortfall where checked; the remainder is of unknown origin. V and J calls and clone size follow that table, whereas D and trimming were derived from the DNA. In this sample the table shows around 370,000 clones, roughly 86% of which occur a single time. 5.5% to 7.5% of the sample rests with the top ten.

In Seattle, one collaborating source enrolled patients while the infection was active and tracked those patients longitudinally over the course of disease. Collaborating institutions collected whole blood in K2EDTA tubes following their own protocols. For TCRbeta analysis, collaborators shipped samples as frozen whole blood, isolated PBMCs, or DNA extracted from either of those sample types. Including the terminal cysteine and phenylalanine, the CDR3 comprises 11 residues. The CDR3 DNA has 33 bases and is translated from base 1. Cut back by 0 bases and 7 bases, the V and J ends lie 6 bases apart. CDR1 DFQATT and CDR2 SNEGSKA are derived from the germline V gene (reference sequence).

The chain couples TRBV20-1 to TRBJ1-2, and possibly TRBD1, on 5 matching bases. Material for sequencing was peripheral blood. The origin of this receptor is a woman in her 70s with COVID-19, enrolled during active disease. The CDR3 here reads CSARDGGGYTF. The nucleotide sequence reads as follows: TGCAGTGCTAGAGACGGGGGTGGCTACACCTTC.